This TCR beta chain stems from a study of blood T cells in healthy people across ages. Notes on the study in general: Naive CD4+ cell counts and diversity both ran higher in long-lived than in aged donors.

The CDR3 has 15 residues. Per the germline V gene, CDR1 is SGHDT and CDR2 is YYEEEE. V lost 0 bases and J 5 bases, leaving 14 bases between the germline ends. As regards this clonotype: Its antigen is unknown.

Through a sample-barcoded 5' primer and a J-beta primer mix, a second PCR was run for about 7 to 12 cycles. Any given sample supplied a minimum of 2.5 million CDR3-containing paired-end reads. MiXCR was run by TCRdb on the 5' RACE reads, yielding one entry per CDR3 protein. The sample holds hundreds of thousands of distinct CDR3 sequences, 56% seen once. The chain combines TRBV5-6 with TRBJ1-1; tentative D call: TRBD1 (6 bases). The sequencing sample was made of blood. This receptor was identified in a man aged 40-49 years in good health. CDR3 in amino acids: CASSLGRQGITEAFF. CDR3 nucleotides: TGTGCCAGCAGCTTGGGTCGGCAGGGGATAACTGAAGCTTTCTTT.